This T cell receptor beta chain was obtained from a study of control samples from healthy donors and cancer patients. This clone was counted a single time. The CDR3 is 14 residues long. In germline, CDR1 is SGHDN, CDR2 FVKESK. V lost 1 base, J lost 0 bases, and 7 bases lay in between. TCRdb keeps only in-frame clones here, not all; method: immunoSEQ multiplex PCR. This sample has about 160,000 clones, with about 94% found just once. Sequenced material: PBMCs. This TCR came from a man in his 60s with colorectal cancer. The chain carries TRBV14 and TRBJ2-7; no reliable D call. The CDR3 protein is CASSQVGSSYEQYF. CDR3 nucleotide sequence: TGTGCCAGCAGCCAAGTGGGAAGCTCCTACGAGCAGTACTTC.